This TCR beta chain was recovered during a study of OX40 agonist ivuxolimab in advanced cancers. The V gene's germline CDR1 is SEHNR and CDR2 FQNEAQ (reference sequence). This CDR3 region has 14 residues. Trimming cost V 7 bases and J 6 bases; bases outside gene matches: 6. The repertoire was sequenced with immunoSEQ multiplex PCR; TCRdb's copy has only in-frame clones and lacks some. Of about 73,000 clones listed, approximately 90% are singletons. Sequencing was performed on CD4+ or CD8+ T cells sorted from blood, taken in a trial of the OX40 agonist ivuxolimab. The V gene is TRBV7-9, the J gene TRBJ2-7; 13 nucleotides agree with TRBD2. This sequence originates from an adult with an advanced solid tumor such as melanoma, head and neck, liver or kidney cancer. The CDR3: CASTVLAGGSEQYF. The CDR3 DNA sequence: TGTGCCAGCACCGTACTAGCGGGAGGGTCCGAGCAGTACTTC.